Listed here are 17 T cell receptor beta chains from one sample, sequenced in a study of CXCR3-negative and CXCR3-positive naive CD8 T cells. Via 5' RACE with UMI labels, TRB cDNA libraries were prepared. Using the 5' RACE reads, TCRdb records one entry per CDR3 protein without DNA. In all, the sample yields some 130,000 distinct CDR3 sequences. Sequences were obtained from naive CXCR3- CD8+ T cells from blood. Described subset: CD45RO-CCR7+CD27+CD95- naive CD8+ T cells lacking CXCR3 (TNR3-). Receptor source: a human donor in good health. Some clones in this sample may be carry-over from other donors' samples.

The chain recombines TRBV28 with TRBJ2-7; the D gene TCRdb calls, TRBD1, cannot be checked with no DNA. CDR1 is MDHEN and CDR2 is SYDVKM in the germline V gene. The CDR3 loop spans 16 amino acids. CDR3: CASSIPFSSRLSEQYF.

The chain joins TRBV28 to TRBJ1-4. The germline V gene encodes CDR1 MDHEN and CDR2 SYDVKM. The length of the CDR3 is 15 residues. The chain's CDR3 is CASSPTDATNEKLFF.

The CDR3 reads CASRRTSGSFHNEQFF. This chain connects TRBV12-3 or TRBV12-4 to TRBJ2-1; TCRdb indicates TRBD2, and absent DNA this call remains unverified. This CDR3 is built from 16 residues.

V is TRBV28 and J is TRBJ2-2; TCRdb returns TRBD2, unconfirmable since there is no DNA. Germline V gene lookup returns CDR1 MDHEN and CDR2 SYDVKM. The CDR3 loop spans 20 amino acids. This chain's CDR3 is CASSSHSLLAGGTNTGELFF. The variable domain in full, with the rest retrieved from reference TRBV28 and TRBJ2-2, is DVKVTQSSRYLVKRTGEKVFLECVQDMDHENMFWYRQDPGLGLRLIYFSYDVKMKEKGDIPEGYSVSREKKERFSLILESASTNQTSMYLCASSSHSLLAGGTNTGELFFGEGSRLTVL.

The chain employs TRBV2 and TRBJ2-7; the D gene TCRdb calls, TRBD2, cannot be checked with no DNA. CDR3 length equals 15 residues. Germline assignment: CDR1 SNHLY and CDR2 FYNNEI. The CDR3 sequence is CALVGAPSSSYEQYF.

The CDR3 sequence: CASSLVMGADEQFF. The gene calls are TRBV7-6 and TRBJ2-1. There are 14 residues in the CDR3. CDR1 SGHVS and CDR2 FNYEAQ come from the germline V gene.

The J gene is TRBJ1-4, the V gene TRBV7-9; TCRdb's D call, TRBD1, is unchecked because there is no DNA. Per germline, CDR1 SEHNR and CDR2 FQNEAQ (reference sequence). This CDR3 spans 14 amino acids. The chain's CDR3 is CASRQTDLNEKLFF.

The chain links TRBV7-2 to TRBJ2-5; as DNA is missing, the TRBD2 call by TCRdb cannot be tested. Per germline, CDR1 SGHTA and CDR2 FQGNSA. The CDR3 is 16 residues long. The CDR3 protein is CASRLAGGSFGETQYF.

The chain couples TRBV15 to TRBJ2-7; TCRdb calls TRBD1, which cannot be checked without DNA. The CDR3 spans 14 residues. Germline V gene lookup returns CDR1 LNHNV and CDR2 YYDKDF (reference sequence). CDR3 region: CATSPSGTAYEQYF.

The V and J genes are TRBV29-1 and TRBJ2-7; the D gene TCRdb calls, TRBD2, cannot be checked with no DNA. CDR3 size: 13 residues. CDR1 is SQVTM and CDR2 is ANQGSEA in the germline V gene. The CDR3 here is CSVGPRGGYEQYF.

The rearrangement links TRBV10-3 to TRBJ2-7; the TCRdb D gene call, TRBD1, has no DNA to confirm it. CDR1 ENHRY and CDR2 SYGVKD come from the germline V gene. CDR3 size: 15 residues. CDR3 region: CAISRPGQGAFEQYF.

CDR3 amino acids: CASSRLPSTDTQYF. V is TRBV5-4 and J is TRBJ2-3. CDR3 length equals 14 residues. Germline CDR1 reads SGHNT; CDR2 reads YYREEE (reference sequence). Full variable domain (outside the CDR3, taken from reference TRBV5-4 and TRBJ2-3): ETGVTQSPTHLIKTRGQQVTLRCSSQSGHNTVSWYQQALGQGPQFIFQYYREEENGRGNFPPRFSGLQFPNYSSELNVNALELDDSALYLCASSRLPSTDTQYFGPGTRLTVL.

This chain joins TRBV6-5 and TRBJ2-7; the D gene TCRdb calls, TRBD1, cannot be checked with no DNA. The length of the CDR3 is 13 residues. Per the germline V gene, CDR1 is MNHEY and CDR2 is SVGAGI. The CDR3 reads CASSYGGNYEQYF.

This rearrangement joins TRBV11-2 to TRBJ1-5. This CDR3 is 14 amino acids long. The germline CDR1 and CDR2 sequences are SGHAT and FQNNGV. CDR3 protein: CASSLGQDNQPQHF.

The chain has TRBV12-3 or TRBV12-4 and TRBJ2-7. The CDR3 sequence is 12 residues long. The CDR3 spells CASSSAVYEQYF.

The chain has TRBV29-1 and TRBJ1-2; lacking DNA, the TRBD1 call made by TCRdb goes unchecked. The CDR3 loop spans 15 amino acids. Germline V gives CDR1 SQVTM, CDR2 ANQGSEA. The CDR3 sequence: CSVEDTQAPVYGYTF. Combining the CDR3 with reference TRBV29-1 and TRBJ1-2 gives the whole variable domain SAVISQKPSRDICQRGTSLTIQCQVDSQVTMMFWYRQQPGQSLTLIATANQGSEATYESGFVIDKFPISRPNLTFSTLTVSNMSPEDSSIYLCSVEDTQAPVYGYTFGSGTRLTVV.

This chain joins TRBV19 and TRBJ2-3; TCRdb lists TRBD1, though no DNA is available to test this call. Germline V gene data show CDR1 as LNHDA and CDR2 as SQIVND (reference sequence). There are 14 residues in the CDR3. This chain's CDR3 is CASSILRDTDTQYF.